This passage covers 5 T cell receptor beta chains from one sample sequenced in a study of cytomegalovirus exposure and HLA in healthy donors (dated by TCRdb to the late 2010s). The library came from the immunoSEQ multiplex PCR assay. The multiplex PCR relied on a mix of 60 forward primers for TCR Vbeta segments and 13 reverse primers for TCR Jbeta segments. TCRdb re-hosts the immuneACCESS table, in-frame sequences only. Its copies lack some clones; in the studies checked, an unresolved V gene accounts for under half of them, and the cause for the rest is not known. The sample table lists 85,000 to 130,000 clones, 70% to 80% of them with a count of one. Approximately 0.8% of the sample goes to the ten largest clones. Sequencing used PBMCs. These receptors came from a boy under 18 in good health and CMV-seronegative.

This clone was seen a handful of times. This rearrangement joins TRBV25-1 to TRBJ2-1; 8 bases are shared with TRBD1. J was trimmed by 9 bases and V by 7 bases; bases with no gene match: 2. The germline V gene has CDR1 MGHDK and CDR2 SYGVNS. This CDR3 has 11 residues. CDR3 residues: CASTQGVEQFF. In nucleotides, the CDR3 is TGTGCCAGCACACAGGGGGTTGAGCAGTTCTTC.

The chain couples TRBV18 to TRBJ2-1, with 11 positions matching TRBD1. This CDR3 comprises 15 residues. Trimming at V came to 3 bases and at J to 4 bases, leaving 2 bases not matched to a gene. Looked up from germline, CDR1 is KGHSH and CDR2 is LQKENI. CDR3 residues: CASSPGQGGYNEQFF. CDR3 sequence (DNA): TGTGCCAGCTCACCGGGACAGGGGGGATACAATGAGCAGTTCTTC.

This chain joins TRBV5-1 and TRBJ2-2; D ambiguous. The CDR3 contains 14 residues. The germline V gene has CDR1 SGHRS and CDR2 YFSETQ. Between the trimmed V and J ends, which lost 3 bases and 0 bases, there was a span of 6 bases. CDR3 DNA: TGCGCCAGCAGCTATGGAGCGAACACCGGGGAGCTGTTTTTT. It codes for CASSYGANTGELFF.

The CDR3 is CASSEGLALWNEQYF. The CDR3 DNA reads as TGTGCCAGCAGTGAAGGTCTAGCGTTGTGGAACGAGCAGTACTTC. The chain employs TRBV2 and TRBJ2-7, with a possible D match to TRBD2 (6 bases). The CDR3 totals 15 residues. V gave up 1 base and J gave up 5 bases, with 15 bases separating them. CDR1 is SNHLY and CDR2 is FYNNEI in the germline V gene.

In regard to this clone: One junction end does not reproduce the germline sequence, and a read error may be involved. V gene TRBV7-9 combines with J gene TRBJ2-1; no firm D call. Germline CDR1 SEHNR, CDR2 FQNEAQ (reference sequence). This CDR3 has 14 residues. The CDR3 reads CASSLDQVYNEQFF. The CDR3 DNA is TGTGCCAGCAGTTTAGATCAGGTTTACAATGAGCAGTTCTTC.